This entry is about one T cell receptor (beta chain). As yet, its antigen is unknown. Primers included in the PCR were 60 Vbeta and 13 Jbeta primers. The method was immunoSEQ multiplex PCR; TCRdb's version includes in-frame clones alone and lacks a portion of them. The repertoire has 150,000 to 200,000 clones, around 62% of them found once; the top ten carry 2.5% to 3.5%. These data belong to a study of cytomegalovirus exposure and HLA in healthy donors. The ends were cut back, 7 bases at V and 5 bases at J, with 17 bases in the middle. This CDR3 spans 14 amino acids. Germline CDR1 and CDR2: LNHDA and SQIVND (reference sequence). Study conclusions and caveats: Exclusion as indistinguishable affected some V segments, including TRBV6-2 and TRBV6-3.

Sequencing was done on a sample of PBMCs. The rearrangement links TRBV19 to TRBJ2-5; possible D gene TRBD2, 7 bases. This clonotype originated in a man between 40 and 49 years old in good health and CMV-seronegative. The CDR3 reads CASTGRGPAETQYF. The CDR3 nucleotides are TGTGCCAGTACAGGGCGGGGGCCCGCCGAGACCCAGTACTTC.